This T cell receptor (beta chain) was identified during a study of blood T cells in healthy people across ages. Whole-study context: Template switching retrieved approximately one barcoded beta molecule for each two T cells. Study-level findings and limits: It was the long-lived donors that had more naive CD4+ cells and higher diversity than aged donors. Considered underestimates were the diversity estimates obtained from one million T cells.

It was with a sample-barcoded 5' primer and a J-beta primer mix that a second PCR of about 6 to 12 cycles was run. Using its own MiXCR run on the 5' RACE reads, TCRdb lists one record per CDR3 protein. The sample holds about 1,400,000 distinct CDR3 sequences, roughly 40% seen once. Germline assignment: CDR1 SGDLS and CDR2 YYNGEE. The CDR3 totals 12 residues. The V gene lost 4 bases and the J gene lost 6 bases, with 11 bases spanning the gap. This clonotype has only one observation. Its target is not known. A minimum of 5.5 micrograms of total RNA was extracted per sample. The J gene is TRBJ2-7, the V gene TRBV9; no clear D gene. Sequencing used blood. The sequence was obtained from a woman between 18 and 30 years old in good health. DNA of the CDR3: TGTGCCAGCAGCCGAATCGACGGCGAGCAGTACTTC. Residues: CASSRIDGEQYF.